These 27 T cell receptor beta chains share one sample of origin, sequenced in a study of cytomegalovirus exposure and HLA in healthy donors. PCR employed 60 Vbeta and 13 Jbeta primers. The method was immunoSEQ multiplex PCR; TCRdb's version includes in-frame clones alone and lacks a portion of them. In total, the table holds about 160,000 clones. The sequencing sample was made of PBMCs. These receptors originate from a man younger than 40 in good health and CMV-seronegative.

The rearrangement joins TRBV28 to TRBJ2-1, with D possibly matching TRBD2 (6 bases). The V gene lost 6 bases and the J gene lost 2 bases, with 23 bases spanning the gap. The CDR3 extends over 18 amino acids. In germline, CDR1 is MDHEN, CDR2 SYDVKM. The CDR3 DNA reads as TGTGCCAGCAGCCGACTCTATAGGGGAGGTGGGACCTACAATGAGCAGTTCTTC. Amino acid sequence: CASSRLYRGGGTYNEQFF. Using reference TRBV28 and TRBJ2-1 for the parts outside the CDR3, the full variable domain is DVKVTQSSRYLVKRTGEKVFLECVQDMDHENMFWYRQDPGLGLRLIYFSYDVKMKEKGDIPEGYSVSREKKERFSLILESASTNQTSMYLCASSRLYRGGGTYNEQFFGPGTRLTVL.

J is TRBJ2-1 and V is TRBV5-1, with 10 positions matching TRBD2. CDR3 length: 16 residues. The germline gives CDR1 SGHRS, CDR2 YFSETQ. The trim removed 10 bases at V and 8 bases at J, leaving 18 bases unmatched. DNA for the CDR3: TGCGCCTCATCGACCCCCCCAGCGGGAGGGATCGATGAGCAGTTCTTC. Translation: CASSTPPAGGIDEQFF.

The J gene is TRBJ1-4, the V gene TRBV10-3; D uncertain. Germline CDR1 and CDR2: ENHRY and SYGVKD. The V end was cut by 0 bases, the J end by 7 bases, with 6 bases between. This CDR3 has 13 amino acids. CDR3: CAISESWAEKLFF. The DNA of the CDR3 is TGTGCCATCAGTGAGTCATGGGCTGAAAAACTGTTTTTT.

The rearrangement uses TRBV5-6 and TRBJ1-2; D not certain. The V end lost 4 bases, the J end lost 4 bases, and 14 bases lay between the germline ends. Germline V gene sequence: CDR1 SGHDT, CDR2 YYEEEE. CDR3 size: 14 residues. CDR3 sequence (DNA): TGTGCCAGCAGCCCGCCGGGAGCGCTCTATGGCTACACCTTC. Protein: CASSPPGALYGYTF.

The chain joins TRBV5-1 to TRBJ2-1, with 9 bases matching TRBD1. This CDR3 is built from 14 residues. CDR1 SGHRS and CDR2 YFSETQ come from the germline V gene. Unmatched junction bases numbered 8, after V lost 0 bases and J lost 13 bases. The CDR3 DNA follows: TGCGCCAGCAGCTTGGAAGGACAGGGGCAGTCTCAGTTCTTC. This encodes CASSLEGQGQSQFF.

To note about this clone: Other nucleotide sequences from this sample produce the same CDR3. The V gene is TRBV6-5, the J gene TRBJ1-1; TRBD1 might be the D (5 bases). The germline gives CDR1 MNHEY, CDR2 SVGAGI. The V and J ends lost 0 bases and 2 bases respectively, with 7 bases between them. The CDR3 has 14 amino acids. For the CDR3, the DNA is TGTGCCAGCAGTTACTCAACAGGTAACACTGAAGCTTTCTTT. Its protein is CASSYSTGNTEAFF.

The gene calls are TRBV9 and TRBJ1-4, with D possibly TRBD1 on 5 matching bases. Germline values: CDR1 SGDLS, CDR2 YYNGEE. The germline V and J ends were trimmed by 4 bases and 8 bases, with 18 bases remaining between them. The CDR3 totals 15 residues. CDR3 nucleotide sequence: TGTGCCAGCAGCATCCTAGGAGGGGCAGGGGAAAAACTGTTTTTT. It yields the protein CASSILGGAGEKLFF.

The genes are TRBV2 and TRBJ2-1; weak D call: TRBD1 (5 bases). The ends were cut back, 7 bases at V and 8 bases at J, with 15 bases in the middle. This CDR3 is built from 13 residues. Germline V gene sequence: CDR1 SNHLY, CDR2 FYNNEI. This chain's CDR3 is CASTEQVAHEQFF. The DNA of the CDR3 is TGTGCCAGCACCGAACAGGTAGCCCATGAGCAGTTCTTC. Based on the CDR3 plus reference TRBV2 and TRBJ2-1, the full variable domain is EPEVTQTPSHQVTQMGQEVILRCVPISNHLYFYWYRQILGQKVEFLVSFYNNEISEKSEIFDDQFSVERPDGSNFTLKIRSTKLEDSAMYFCASTEQVAHEQFFGPGTRLTVL.

The chain employs TRBV19 and TRBJ1-5, with a weak D call TRBD1 (5 bases). CDR3 length: 16 amino acids. Germline assignment: CDR1 LNHDA and CDR2 SQIVND (reference sequence). Trimming removed 1 base at V and 0 bases at J, with 10 bases between. CDR3 protein: CASSIVGLYSNQPQHF. DNA of the CDR3: TGTGCCAGTAGTATAGTGGGACTTTATAGCAATCAGCCCCAGCATTTT.

The chain links TRBV19 to TRBJ2-7; D remains ambiguous. The germline gives CDR1 LNHDA, CDR2 SQIVND (reference sequence). Trimming shortened V by 3 bases and J by 3 bases, and 12 bases separated the two germline ends. There are 14 residues in the CDR3. CDR3 DNA: TGTGCCAGTAGTATTCACATGGCAGGCTACGAGCAGTACTTC. It translates to CASSIHMAGYEQYF.

This chain joins TRBV5-1 and TRBJ1-2; the D is unclear. The CDR3 length is 14 residues. Germline loops: CDR1 SGHRS, CDR2 YFSETQ. Trimming left V 0 bases short and J 4 bases short, with 10 bases between. CDR3 coding DNA: TGCGCCAGCAGCTTGGACACCCTTGGCTATGGCTACACCTTC. The encoded protein is CASSLDTLGYGYTF.

The V and J genes are TRBV18 and TRBJ2-7, with TRBD1 identical over 8 bases. Germline V gene sequence: CDR1 KGHSH, CDR2 LQKENI. The V segment lost 7 bases and the J segment 1 base; nucleotides outside the gene matches: 12. The CDR3 is 16 amino acids. CDR3 coding DNA: TGTGCCAGCTTTCAGAGAATCCGGGACAGGTCCTACGAGCAGTACTTC. Translation gives CASFQRIRDRSYEQYF.

The chain uses TRBV29-1 and TRBJ2-3; D is perhaps TRBD2 (5 bases). CDR3 length equals 13 residues. V shed 5 bases and J shed 3 bases, with 12 bases lying between them. Germline CDR1 reads SQVTM; CDR2 reads ANQGSEA. The CDR3 sequence: CSVRRVLTDTQYF. The CDR3 bases are TGCAGCGTTAGGCGGGTCTTGACAGATACGCAGTATTTT.

The chain carries TRBV5-1 and TRBJ2-2; D is ambiguous. Trimming took off 0 bases at V and 2 bases at J, with 5 bases between the two ends. The CDR3 has 14 amino acids. Germline-derived CDR1 and CDR2 are SGHRS and YFSETQ. This CDR3 is CASSLALNTGELFF. DNA for the CDR3: TGCGCCAGCAGCTTGGCCCTAAACACCGGGGAGCTGTTTTTT.

The chain couples TRBV6-6 to TRBJ2-7, with D possibly matching TRBD2 (6 bases). Germline V lookup: CDR1 MNHNY, CDR2 SVGAGI (reference sequence). Deletions cut 5 bases from V and 0 bases from J, with 14 bases between. The CDR3 has 15 residues. CDR3 sequence (DNA): TGTGCCAGCAGTCCCAGGCCGGGAGTCTCCTACGAGCAGTACTTC. It yields the protein CASSPRPGVSYEQYF.

The chain carries TRBV7-2 and TRBJ1-3, with D unresolved. Trimming stripped 5 bases from V and 1 base from J, with 9 bases between. The germline V gene encodes CDR1 SGHTA and CDR2 FQGNSA. The CDR3 spans 14 residues. The CDR3 here is CASSPSISGNTIYF. CDR3 sequence (DNA): TGTGCCAGCAGCCCGAGTATTTCTGGAAACACCATATATTTT. Full variable domain (rest looked up from reference TRBV7-2 and TRBJ1-3): GAGVSQSPSNKVTEKGKDVELRCDPISGHTALYWYRQSLGQGLEFLIYFQGNSAPDKSGLPSDRFSAERTGGSVSTLTIQRTQQEDSAVYLCASSPSISGNTIYFGEGSWLTVV.

The chain uses TRBV29-1 and TRBJ2-5, with 7 bases aligning to TRBD1. CDR1 SQVTM and CDR2 ANQGSEA come from the germline V gene. Trimming removed 7 bases from V and 2 bases from J; junction bases left unmatched: 7. This CDR3 is 13 amino acids long. The CDR3 coding sequence is TGCAGCGCGGGGACAGATCGGCAAGAGACCCAGTACTTC. It encodes CSAGTDRQETQYF. The whole variable domain, remainder taken from reference TRBV29-1 and TRBJ2-5, is SAVISQKPSRDICQRGTSLTIQCQVDSQVTMMFWYRQQPGQSLTLIATANQGSEATYESGFVIDKFPISRPNLTFSTLTVSNMSPEDSSIYLCSAGTDRQETQYFGPGTRLLVL.

The V gene is TRBV7-2, the J gene TRBJ2-2; 7 bases agree with TRBD2. Losses at the gene ends were 5 bases for V and 6 bases for J; bases not matched to a gene: 12. Germline lookup yields CDR1 SGHTA and CDR2 FQGNSA. The CDR3 consists of 16 residues. CDR3 sequence reads: CASSPRTGAGSGELFF. The CDR3 DNA sequence: TGTGCCAGCAGCCCTCGGACGGGAGCGGGGTCCGGGGAGCTGTTTTTT.

The V call is TRBV28, the J call TRBJ2-1, with 11 bases lining up with TRBD2. After removal of 11 bases from V and 4 bases from J, the junction contained 10 bases not matched to a gene. Germline lookup yields CDR1 MDHEN and CDR2 SYDVKM. This CDR3 is built from 15 residues. CDR3 in amino acids: CASGARTSGYNEQFF. In nucleotides, the CDR3 is TGTGCCTCCGGGGCTCGGACTAGCGGGTACAATGAGCAGTTCTTC.

This CDR3 reads CASSEASGGPYEQYF. Here the CDR3 DNA reads TGTGCCAGCAGTGAAGCTAGCGGGGGCCCCTACGAGCAGTACTTC. The chain couples TRBV6-1 to TRBJ2-7, with 9 bases matching TRBD2. The germline V gene encodes CDR1 MNHNS and CDR2 SASEGT. After removal of 0 bases from V and 2 bases from J, the junction contained 2 bases not matched to a gene. This CDR3 has 15 residues.

The chain joins TRBV7-2 to TRBJ2-7; 11 nucleotides line up with TRBD2. This CDR3 comprises 15 residues. V was pared by 3 bases and J by 2 bases, with 3 bases of the junction left unmatched. Germline CDR1 reads SGHTA; CDR2 reads FQGNSA. The CDR3 here is CASSLRLAGPYEQYF. The CDR3 DNA reads as TGTGCCAGCAGCTTGAGACTAGCGGGACCCTACGAGCAGTACTTC.

The chain couples TRBV6-5 to TRBJ1-1; 8 bases fit TRBD1. J lost 6 bases, V lost 6 bases, and 9 bases had no gene match. The CDR3 sequence is 14 residues long. CDR1 is MNHEY and CDR2 is SVGAGI in the germline V gene. The CDR3 coding sequence is TGTGCCAGCAGACCGGACAGGGATCGGCCTGAAGCTTTCTTT. Protein product: CASRPDRDRPEAFF.

V and J are TRBV18 and TRBJ1-1; possible D gene TRBD1, 6 bases. CDR1 and CDR2 from the germline V gene are KGHSH and LQKENI. The length of the CDR3 is 17 residues. Trimming shortened V by 5 bases and J by 3 bases, and 22 bases separated the two germline ends. The CDR3 loop reads CASSSLKRGGHDTEAFF. Written as DNA, the CDR3 is TGTGCCAGCTCATCATTAAAGCGGGGGGGACATGACACTGAAGCTTTCTTT.

The chain carries TRBV6-5 and TRBJ2-7; D is unclear. With 0 bases removed from V and 1 base from J, the gap between germline ends came to 4 bases. CDR1 is MNHEY and CDR2 is SVGAGI in the germline V gene. CDR3 length equals 13 residues. The CDR3 here is CASSYSRSYEQYF. DNA for the CDR3: TGTGCCAGCAGTTACTCCAGGTCCTACGAGCAGTACTTC.

The J gene is TRBJ2-5, the V gene TRBV29-1, with D unclear. V lost 7 bases, J lost 7 bases, and 10 bases lay in between. From germline, CDR1 is SQVTM and CDR2 ANQGSEA. CDR3 size: 10 residues. The CDR3 here is CSAEVGTQYF. CDR3 DNA sequence: TGCAGCGCCGAAGTCGGGACCCAGTACTTC.

The rearrangement uses TRBV18 and TRBJ2-5; D is possibly TRBD2 (6 bases). The CDR3 is made up of 14 amino acids. Germline CDR1 KGHSH, CDR2 LQKENI. V was pared by 4 bases and J by 2 bases, with 11 bases between. CDR3 sequence (DNA): TGTGCCAGCTCACTTGGGGGGTTACAAGAGACCCAGTACTTC. Residues: CASSLGGLQETQYF.

The genes are TRBV5-6 and TRBJ2-6, with TRBD1 matching 11 bases. Per germline, CDR1 SGHDT and CDR2 YYEEEE. The trim removed 4 bases at V and 3 bases at J, leaving 12 bases unmatched. This CDR3 spans 19 amino acids. The CDR3: CASSIDRDRGTNGANVLTF. The CDR3 DNA sequence: TGTGCCAGCAGCATAGACCGGGACAGGGGGACGAATGGGGCCAACGTCCTGACTTTC.